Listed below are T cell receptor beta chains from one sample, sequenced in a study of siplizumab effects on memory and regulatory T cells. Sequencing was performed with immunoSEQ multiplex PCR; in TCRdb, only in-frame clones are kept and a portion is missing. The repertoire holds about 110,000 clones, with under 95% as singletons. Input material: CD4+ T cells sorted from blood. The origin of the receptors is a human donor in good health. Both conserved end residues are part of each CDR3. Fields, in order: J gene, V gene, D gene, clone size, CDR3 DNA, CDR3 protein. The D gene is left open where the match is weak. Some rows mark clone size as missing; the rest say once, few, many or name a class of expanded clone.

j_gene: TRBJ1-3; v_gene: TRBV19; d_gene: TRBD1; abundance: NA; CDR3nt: TGTGCCAGCCAACTTATCTACAGGGGGACTTCACTCCATTCTGGAAACACCATATATTTT; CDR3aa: CASQLIYRGTSLHSGNTIYF
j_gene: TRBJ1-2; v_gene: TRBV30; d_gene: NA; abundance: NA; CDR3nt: TGTGCCTGGAGTGGGGGTAACTATGGCTACACCTTC; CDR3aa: CAWSGGNYGYTF
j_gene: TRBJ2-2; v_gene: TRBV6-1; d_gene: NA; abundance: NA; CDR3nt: TGTGCCAGCAGTGAAATGGGAGGGGGCTCGACCGGGGAGCTGTTTTTT; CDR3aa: CASSEMGGGSTGELFF
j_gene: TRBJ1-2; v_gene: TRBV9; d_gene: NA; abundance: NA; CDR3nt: TGTGCCAGCAGCGAAGTCGGAAACTATGGCTACACCTTC; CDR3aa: CASSEVGNYGYTF
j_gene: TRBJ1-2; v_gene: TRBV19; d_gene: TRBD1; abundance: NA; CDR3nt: TGTGCCACCCTCGGACAGGCCCTCTATGGCTACACCTTC; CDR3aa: CATLGQALYGYTF
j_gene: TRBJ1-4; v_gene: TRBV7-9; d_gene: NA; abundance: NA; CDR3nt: TGTGCCAGCAGCTCGACCCTGGGAAATGAAAAACTGTTTTTT; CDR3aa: CASSSTLGNEKLFF
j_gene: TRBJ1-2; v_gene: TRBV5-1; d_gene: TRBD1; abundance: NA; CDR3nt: TGCGCCAGCAGCTTGATCGGGACAGGCCAGAGCTACACCTTC; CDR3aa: CASSLIGTGQSYTF
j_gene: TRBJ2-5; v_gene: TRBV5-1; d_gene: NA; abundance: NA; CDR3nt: TGCGCCAGCAGCTTCACCGGGACATACCAAGAGACCCAGTACTTC; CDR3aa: CASSFTGTYQETQYF
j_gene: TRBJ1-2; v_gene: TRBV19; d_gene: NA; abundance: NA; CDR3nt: TGTGCCAGTAGGCCTACAGTCAACTATGGCTACACCTTC; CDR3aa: CASRPTVNYGYTF
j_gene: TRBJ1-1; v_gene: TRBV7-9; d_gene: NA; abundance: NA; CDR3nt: TGTGCCAGCAGCTTATCATTAGACCGAACTGAAGCTTTCTTT; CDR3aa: CASSLSLDRTEAFF
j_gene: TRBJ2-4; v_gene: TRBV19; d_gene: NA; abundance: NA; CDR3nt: TGTGCCACCAGAGGAGTAGCCAAAAACATTCAGTACTTC; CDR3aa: CATRGVAKNIQYF
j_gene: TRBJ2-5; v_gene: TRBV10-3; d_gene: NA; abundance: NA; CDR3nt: TGTGCCATCAGTGGGGGCCGAGGCGGAGAGACCCAGTACTTC; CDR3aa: CAISGGRGGETQYF
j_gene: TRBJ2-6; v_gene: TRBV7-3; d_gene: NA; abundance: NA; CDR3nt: TGTGCCAGCAGCTTATCCCCGGTAGGGTCAGAAACTGGGGCCAACGTCCTGACTTTC; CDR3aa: CASSLSPVGSETGANVLTF
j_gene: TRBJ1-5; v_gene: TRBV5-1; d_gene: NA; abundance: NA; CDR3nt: TGCGCCAGCAGCTTGGCAGGCAATAGCAATCAGCCCCAGCATTTT; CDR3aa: CASSLAGNSNQPQHF
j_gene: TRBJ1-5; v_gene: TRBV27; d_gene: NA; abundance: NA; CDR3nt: TGTGCCAGCAGTTTAATAGGTGATAGCAGCAATCAGCCCCAGCATTTT; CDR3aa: CASSLIGDSSNQPQHF
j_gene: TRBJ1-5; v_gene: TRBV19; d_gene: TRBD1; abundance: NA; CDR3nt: TGTGCCAGTAGTATTACAGGGGGCAATCAGCCCCAGCATTTT; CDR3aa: CASSITGGNQPQHF
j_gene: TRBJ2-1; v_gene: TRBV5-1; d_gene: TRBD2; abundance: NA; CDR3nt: TGCGCCAGCAGCTCATCCACTAGCGTCGATGAGCAGTTCTTC; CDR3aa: CASSSSTSVDEQFF
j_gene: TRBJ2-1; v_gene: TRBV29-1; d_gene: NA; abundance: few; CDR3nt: TGCAGCGTTGGGACTTGGTCCAATGAGCAGTTCTTC; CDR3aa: CSVGTWSNEQFF
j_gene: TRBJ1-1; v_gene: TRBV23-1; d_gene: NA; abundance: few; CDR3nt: TGCGCCAGCCGCCCACAGACCGTACAGAACACTGAAGCTTTCTTT; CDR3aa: CASRPQTVQNTEAFF
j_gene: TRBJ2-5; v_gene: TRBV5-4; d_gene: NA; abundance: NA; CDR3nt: TGTGCCAGCAGCTCAAGGGATCTCCAAGAGACCCAGTACTTC; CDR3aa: CASSSRDLQETQYF